The 20 T cell receptor beta chains presented below share a single source sample, sequenced in a study of graft-versus-host responses after intestinal transplantation. No antigen has been assigned to these receptors. The assay was immunoSEQ multiplex PCR, and TCRdb's table has in-frame clones only and misses some. Of roughly 110,000 clones listed, about nine tenths are singletons. This specimen consisted of unstimulated CD4+ T cells sorted from spleen or lymph node cells, obtained before transplant. The receptors were gathered from a human donor who was the organ donor for an intestinal transplant.

The chain links TRBV5-8 to TRBJ2-1; TRBD2 aligns across 8 bases. The CDR3 sequence is 16 residues long. The germline V gene encodes CDR1 SGHTS and CDR2 YDEGEE. The trim removed 7 bases at V and 4 bases at J, leaving 13 bases unmatched. CDR3 DNA sequence: TGTGCCAGCCAGCTCGGTCTAGCGGGCTCATACAATGAGCAGTTCTTC. Translation: CASQLGLAGSYNEQFF.

The genes are TRBV6-5 and TRBJ1-2; D call uncertain. Trimming removed 5 bases at V and 4 bases at J, with 14 bases between. Germline V CDR1 and CDR2: MNHEY, SVGAGI. The CDR3 covers 14 residues. CDR3 sequence reads: CASSDVQWSYGYTF. CDR3 nucleotides: TGTGCCAGCAGTGATGTTCAGTGGAGCTATGGCTACACCTTC.

The chain joins TRBV18 to TRBJ2-1; D is undetermined. The V end lost 2 bases, the J end lost 6 bases, and 11 bases lay between the germline ends. The CDR3 runs 14 residues. Germline V CDR1 and CDR2: KGHSH, LQKENI. CDR3 in amino acids: CASSPEVRINEQFF. The CDR3 region has the DNA TGTGCCAGCTCACCAGAGGTCCGCATCAATGAGCAGTTCTTC.

The rearrangement joins TRBV7-9 to TRBJ2-7; D is perhaps TRBD2 (5 bases). The V end was cut by 3 bases, the J end by 2 bases, with 11 bases between. Germline V gene data show CDR1 as SEHNR and CDR2 as FQNEAQ (reference sequence). CDR3 length: 14 residues. This CDR3 is CASSFPGRPYEQYF. CDR3 DNA: TGTGCCAGCAGCTTTCCGGGGAGACCCTACGAGCAGTACTTC.

V is TRBV27 and J is TRBJ1-1; no firm D call. The CDR3 spans 14 residues. Germline V lookup: CDR1 MNHEY, CDR2 SMNVEV (reference sequence). V lost 1 base and J 1 base, leaving 7 bases between the germline ends. This CDR3 reads CASSLFARNTEAFF. CDR3 DNA: TGTGCCAGCAGTTTATTTGCTCGGAACACTGAAGCTTTCTTT.

This sequence joins TRBV5-4 and TRBJ2-3, with D possibly being TRBD2 (7 bases). Trimming left V 4 bases short and J 2 bases short, with 17 bases between. Germline assignment: CDR1 SGHNT and CDR2 YYREEE (reference sequence). This CDR3 spans 16 amino acids. The CDR3 DNA follows: TGTGCCAGCAGCCCGAAGGGGGGGGCGCTCACAGATACGCAGTATTTT. Translation: CASSPKGGALTDTQYF.

This clone came up once. The chain couples TRBV11-2 to TRBJ2-5; 7 bases are shared with TRBD1. V was clipped by 5 bases and J by 5 bases; unmatched bases: 8. CDR3 length: 14 residues. The germline V gene encodes CDR1 SGHAT and CDR2 FQNNGV. CDR3 residues: CASSQNRGWETQYF. The DNA of the CDR3 is TGTGCCAGCAGCCAAAACAGGGGATGGGAGACCCAGTACTTC.

This clone was counted a few times. This chain uses TRBV7-3 with TRBJ1-5; the D gene is possibly TRBD1 (6 bases). V shed 0 bases and J shed 7 bases, with 7 bases lying between them. Germline loops: CDR1 SGHTA, CDR2 FQGTGA. CDR3 length equals 13 residues. The CDR3 DNA sequence: TGTGCCAGCAGCTTAACTGGACAGCAGCCCCAGCATTTT. It codes for CASSLTGQQPQHF.

V gene TRBV7-2 combines with J gene TRBJ2-1, with D hard to call. This CDR3 is 14 amino acids long. V was pared by 7 bases and J by 0 bases, with 10 bases between. Germline V gene sequence: CDR1 SGHTA, CDR2 FQGNSA. Written as DNA, the CDR3 is TGTGCCAGCACCTATTACCTCTCCTACAATGAGCAGTTCTTC. Translated, it gives CASTYYLSYNEQFF.

This clone came up once. CDR3 sequence (DNA): TGCGCCAGCAGAAGGGACAGGGGTAATTCACCCCTCCACTTT. Protein sequence: CASRRDRGNSPLHF. The chain employs TRBV5-1 and TRBJ1-6; 10 nucleotides align to TRBD1. Unmatched junction bases numbered 2, after V lost 5 bases and J lost 6 bases. CDR1 is SGHRS and CDR2 is YFSETQ in the germline V gene. The CDR3 spans 14 residues.

The V and J genes are TRBV5-1 and TRBJ1-2, with a possible D match to TRBD1 (5 bases). The CDR3 has 13 amino acids. Trimming pared 4 bases from V and 7 bases from J, leaving 14 bases between. The germline CDR1 and CDR2 sequences are SGHRS and YFSETQ. CDR3: CASSTSGTGGYTF. CDR3 nucleotide sequence: TGCGCCAGCAGCACTTCAGGGACGGGTGGCTACACCTTC.

This chain uses TRBV5-1 with TRBJ1-1, with 8 bases identical to TRBD1. The germline gives CDR1 SGHRS, CDR2 YFSETQ. Losses at the gene ends were 2 bases for V and 5 bases for J; bases not matched to a gene: 11. The CDR3 is 16 amino acids. CDR3 nucleotides: TGCGCCAGCAGCTTCGGCCAAGGACAGGGAAGGACTGAAGCTTTCTTT. Its protein product is CASSFGQGQGRTEAFF.

This sequence joins TRBV27 and TRBJ2-7; D remains ambiguous. V was pared by 2 bases and J by 3 bases, with 14 bases between. Looked up from germline, CDR1 is MNHEY and CDR2 is SMNVEV (reference sequence). The CDR3 is 15 amino acids. DNA of the CDR3: TGTGCCAGCAGTTTAAAAGGAAACAGCAACTACGAGCAGTACTTC. Its protein is CASSLKGNSNYEQYF.

The chain joins TRBV5-1 to TRBJ2-2; D perhaps matches TRBD1 (5 bases). Germline V lookup: CDR1 SGHRS, CDR2 YFSETQ. The CDR3 consists of 14 residues. V dropped 0 bases and J dropped 6 bases, with 9 bases sitting between them. The CDR3 here is CASSLARDPGELFF. CDR3 coding DNA: TGCGCCAGCAGCTTGGCCAGGGATCCCGGGGAGCTGTTTTTT.

There are a few counts of this clone. The chain is built from TRBV5-6 and TRBJ1-3, with 8 positions matching TRBD1. The V and J ends lost 1 base and 4 bases, in that order; junction bases with no gene match: 7. Germline loops: CDR1 SGHDT, CDR2 YYEEEE. The CDR3 sequence is 16 residues long. CDR3 nucleotides: TGTGCCAGCAGCTTGAGGGGCAGGGGGCTCGGAAACACCATATATTTT. This codes for CASSLRGRGLGNTIYF.

V usage is TRBV15 and J usage is TRBJ1-2; 8 positions match TRBD1. CDR1 and CDR2 from the germline V gene are LNHNV and YYDKDF (reference sequence). The V segment lost 1 base and the J segment 6 bases; nucleotides outside the gene matches: 4. This CDR3 is 14 amino acids long. The DNA for the CDR3 is TGTGCCACCAGCAGAGTGTCACAGGGGGATGGCTACACCTTC. Translated, it gives CATSRVSQGDGYTF.

V gene TRBV21-1 combines with J gene TRBJ2-5; the table calls TRBD2, which could not be checked here. TRBV21-1 is a documented pseudogene. The CDR3 runs 18 residues. CDR3 DNA sequence: TGTGCCAGCAGCAAAGATCCATACAGGGATACAGCGGGAAAGACCCAGTACTTC. It is translated as CASSKDPYRDTAGKTQYF.

The J gene is TRBJ2-7, the V gene TRBV5-1; the D is unclear. Germline-derived CDR1 and CDR2 are SGHRS and YFSETQ. Trimming cost V 1 base and J 5 bases, with 10 bases left between them. The CDR3 has 13 amino acids. The CDR3 DNA reads as TGCGCCAGCAGCTTGCAAGGGTTAGACGAGCAGTACTTC. Its translation: CASSLQGLDEQYF.

The chain couples TRBV6-4 to TRBJ2-1; 11 nucleotides line up with TRBD1. Per the germline V gene, CDR1 is MRHNA and CDR2 is SNTAGT. The CDR3 consists of 17 residues. J was trimmed by 3 bases and V by 0 bases; bases with no gene match: 4. CDR3 region: CASSDSKGQGGYNEQFF. Written as DNA, the CDR3 is TGTGCCAGCAGTGACTCCAAGGGACAGGGGGGCTACAATGAGCAGTTCTTC.

This chain uses TRBV18 with TRBJ1-2, with 9 positions matching TRBD1. The V gene's germline CDR1 is KGHSH and CDR2 LQKENI. The CDR3 sequence is 14 residues long. J was trimmed by 2 bases and V by 2 bases; bases with no gene match: 0. This CDR3 is CASSPTGGNYGYTF. CDR3 sequence (DNA): TGTGCCAGCTCACCAACAGGGGGCAACTATGGCTACACCTTC.